The 19 T cell receptor beta chains reported below all come from one sample, sequenced in a study of neoadjuvant nivolumab and ipilimumab in lung cancer. The table came from immunoSEQ multiplex PCR; TCRdb's copy has only in-frame clones and leaves some out. The sample shows 8,000 to 10,000 clones, around 81% of them seen only once. Sequences were derived from peripheral blood, sampled before neoadjuvant nivolumab, alone or with ipilimumab. The receptor source for this set is an adult with non-small cell lung cancer.

The rearrangement uses TRBV11-2 and TRBJ2-1; D is ambiguous. Germline V lookup: CDR1 SGHAT, CDR2 FQNNGV. With 5 bases removed from V and 6 bases from J, the gap between germline ends came to 14 bases. The CDR3 has 14 amino acids. CDR3 bases: TGTGCCAGCAGCCCGATCCGTGGCTTCAATGAGCAGTTCTTC. The encoded protein is CASSPIRGFNEQFF.

Of note for this clone: Within the sample, other DNA sequences also encode this same CDR3. The chain carries TRBV7-9 and TRBJ2-3; TRBD2 matches at 7 bases. The CDR3 covers 14 residues. Germline V gene data show CDR1 as SEHNR and CDR2 as FQNEAQ (reference sequence). J lost 5 bases, V lost 1 base, and 3 bases had no gene match. This CDR3 is CASSLVLAGDTQYF. CDR3 nucleotides: TGTGCCAGCAGCTTAGTATTAGCGGGAGATACGCAGTATTTT.

The V call is TRBV18, the J call TRBJ1-1, with 7 bases identical to TRBD1. Per the germline V gene, CDR1 is KGHSH and CDR2 is LQKENI. The CDR3 is 14 amino acids. V lost 5 bases, J lost 5 bases, and 8 bases stayed unmatched. The CDR3 DNA sequence: TGTGCCAGCTCATTAACAGGGGAGAAAACTGAAGCTTTCTTT. This encodes CASSLTGEKTEAFF.

The chain couples TRBV4-2 to TRBJ2-2, with D unclear. Trimming left V 4 bases short and J 4 bases short, with 4 bases between. CDR1 is LGHNA and CDR2 is YNFKEQ in the germline V gene. The CDR3 contains 12 residues. In DNA form, the CDR3 reads TGTGCCAGCAGCCCGGGCACCGGGGAGCTGTTTTTT. As protein: CASSPGTGELFF.

J is TRBJ1-2 and V is TRBV5-1; TRBD1 is a possible D gene (6 bases). The CDR3 covers 14 residues. V shed 5 bases and J shed 8 bases, with 19 bases lying between them. CDR1 and CDR2 (germline): SGHRS, YFSETQ. The CDR3 loop is CASSLSRGTTGYTF. CDR3 nucleotide sequence: TGCGCCAGCAGTTTGAGTCGAGGGACAACAGGCTACACCTTC.

This chain connects TRBV5-4 to TRBJ2-5; D not certain. Germline CDR1 is SGHNT and CDR2 is YYREEE (reference sequence). The CDR3 sequence is 14 residues long. With 5 bases removed from V and 0 bases from J, the gap between germline ends came to 11 bases. CDR3 region: CASSRTVYQETQYF. Here the CDR3 DNA reads TGTGCCAGCAGTCGGACGGTGTACCAAGAGACCCAGTACTTC.

The chain recombines TRBV7-3 with TRBJ2-3; 11 positions match TRBD2. Germline lookup yields CDR1 SGHTA and CDR2 FQGTGA. With V trimmed by 5 bases and J by 2 bases, 3 bases remained unmatched. This CDR3 region has 15 residues. The CDR3 bases are TGTGCCAGCAGCCAACTAGCGGGAGACACAGATACGCAGTATTTT. Translation: CASSQLAGDTDTQYF.

The chain recombines TRBV27 with TRBJ1-1, with 7 bases matching TRBD1. The CDR3 is made up of 13 amino acids. The germline CDR1 and CDR2 sequences are MNHEY and SMNVEV (reference sequence). Losses at the gene ends were 6 bases for V and 4 bases for J; bases not matched to a gene: 5. DNA of the CDR3: TGTGCCAGCAGATCCGACAGGGCCACTGAAGCTTTCTTT. Protein sequence: CASRSDRATEAFF.

The chain employs TRBV19 and TRBJ1-5, with 8 bases lining up with TRBD1. Germline V gene lookup returns CDR1 LNHDA and CDR2 SQIVND (reference sequence). The CDR3 runs 19 residues. With 5 bases clipped from V and 0 bases from J, the junction kept 15 bases outside the gene matches. The CDR3 bases are TGTGCCAGTAGTCTTGACAGGGGTTCGTGGGCAGGTAGCAATCAGCCCCAGCATTTT. As protein: CASSLDRGSWAGSNQPQHF. The whole variable domain, remainder taken from reference TRBV19 and TRBJ1-5, is DGGITQSPKYLFRKEGQNVTLSCEQNLNHDAMYWYRQDPGQGLRLIYYSQIVNDFQKGDIAEGYSVSREKKESFPLTVTSAQKNPTAFYLCASSLDRGSWAGSNQPQHFGDGTRLSIL.

The CDR3 region has the DNA TGTGCCAGCACCCCCAGACAGAGGGAGCAGTTCTTC. Amino acid sequence: CASTPRQREQFF. The chain carries TRBV6-1 and TRBJ2-1; D may be TRBD1 (5 bases). Trimming removed 7 bases from V and 10 bases from J, with 14 bases in between. CDR1 MNHNS and CDR2 SASEGT come from the germline V gene. The CDR3 runs to 12 residues.

The V gene is TRBV19, the J gene TRBJ1-5, with D unclear. Deletions cut 1 base from V and 3 bases from J, with 7 bases between. This CDR3 spans 14 amino acids. From germline, CDR1 is LNHDA and CDR2 SQIVND (reference sequence). The CDR3 protein is CASSIVGYNQPQHF. The CDR3 DNA is TGTGCCAGTAGTATAGTGGGTTACAATCAGCCCCAGCATTTT.

This sequence joins TRBV2 and TRBJ2-5, with D possibly called TRBD1 or TRBD2 (5 bases each). With 6 bases removed from V and 5 bases from J, the gap between germline ends came to 13 bases. Germline lookup yields CDR1 SNHLY and CDR2 FYNNEI. The CDR3 contains 13 residues. In nucleotides, the CDR3 is TGTGCCAGCAGGGGGACGGGAAGGGAGACCCAGTACTTC. The encoded protein is CASRGTGRETQYF.

CDR3 in DNA: TGTGCCAGCAGCTACTCAACGGGGACCCAGCATTTT. Protein sequence: CASSYSTGTQHF. V gene TRBV7-9 combines with J gene TRBJ1-5; D is uncertain. The CDR3 runs 12 residues. V shed 4 bases and J shed 11 bases, with 12 bases lying between them. Germline CDR1 SEHNR, CDR2 FQNEAQ (reference sequence).

V usage is TRBV27 and J usage is TRBJ1-2, with 7 bases lining up with TRBD1. The trim removed 5 bases at V and 4 bases at J, leaving 10 bases unmatched. This CDR3 is 15 amino acids long. Germline CDR1 reads MNHEY; CDR2 reads SMNVEV (reference sequence). The CDR3 loop is CASSRNRGIGYGYTF. Here the CDR3 DNA reads TGTGCCAGCAGTCGAAACAGGGGAATAGGCTATGGCTACACCTTC.

CDR3 region: CASSFQVNGAQGGYTF. The DNA of the CDR3 is TGTGCCAGCAGTTTCCAAGTGAACGGGGCGCAAGGTGGCTACACCTTC. The V gene is TRBV27, the J gene TRBJ1-2; D is possibly TRBD1 (5 bases). V was trimmed by 3 bases and J by 7 bases, leaving 21 bases between them. Germline CDR1 is MNHEY and CDR2 is SMNVEV (reference sequence). The CDR3 consists of 16 residues.

This chain connects TRBV15 to TRBJ1-5; D uncertain. The CDR3 is made up of 13 amino acids. Looked up from germline, CDR1 is LNHNV and CDR2 is YYDKDF (reference sequence). Trimming removed 0 bases from V and 9 bases from J, with 9 bases in between. CDR3 loop: CATSRDPGSPQHF. The CDR3 bases are TGTGCCACCAGCAGAGATCCCGGATCGCCCCAGCATTTT.

The rearrangement links TRBV5-6 to TRBJ2-1; TRBD2 aligns across 12 bases. This CDR3 comprises 17 residues. The germline CDR1 and CDR2 sequences are SGHDT and YYEEEE. Losses at the gene ends were 2 bases for V and 8 bases for J; bases not matched to a gene: 11. The CDR3 nucleotides read TGTGCCAGCAGCTTACCCGGGACTAGCGGGTTTATGGATGAGCAGTTCTTC. It encodes CASSLPGTSGFMDEQFF.

Here the CDR3 DNA reads TGTGCCAGCTCACCACCGAGGGCTTGGAACGAGCAGTACTTC. Translated, it gives CASSPPRAWNEQYF. The rearrangement uses TRBV18 and TRBJ2-5, with D perhaps TRBD2 (5 bases). The assigned J gene may be wrong: the sequence end matches TRBJ2-7 better. CDR1 is KGHSH, CDR2 LQKENI, per germline. There are 14 residues in the CDR3.

This clone has a handful of counts. V is TRBV6-6 and J is TRBJ1-2; D is unclear. CDR3 length: 12 amino acids. CDR1 and CDR2 (germline): MNHNY, SVGAGI (reference sequence). V was pared by 5 bases and J by 5 bases, with 9 bases between. The CDR3 here is CASSPRLYGYTF. The CDR3 DNA reads as TGTGCCAGCAGTCCCCGGTTATATGGCTACACCTTC.